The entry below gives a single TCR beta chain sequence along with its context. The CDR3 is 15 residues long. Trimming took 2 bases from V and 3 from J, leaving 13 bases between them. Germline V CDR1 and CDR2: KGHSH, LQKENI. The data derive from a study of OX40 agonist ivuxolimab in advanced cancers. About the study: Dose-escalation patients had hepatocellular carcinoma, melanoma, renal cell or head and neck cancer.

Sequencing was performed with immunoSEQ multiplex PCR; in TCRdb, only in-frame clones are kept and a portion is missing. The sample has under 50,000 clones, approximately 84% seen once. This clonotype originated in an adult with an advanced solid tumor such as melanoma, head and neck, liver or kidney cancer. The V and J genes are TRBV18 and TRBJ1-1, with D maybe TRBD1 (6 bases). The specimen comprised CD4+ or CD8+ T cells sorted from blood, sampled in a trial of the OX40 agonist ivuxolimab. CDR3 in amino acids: CASSPSLGAHTEAFF. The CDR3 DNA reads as TGTGCCAGCTCACCATCCCTGGGGGCACACACTGAAGCTTTCTTT.